This T cell receptor beta chain was recorded in a study of T cells after yellow fever vaccination. The wider study: Low-cell-number fractions underwent preparation using SMART-Seq v4 Ultra Low Input. Study-wide findings and caveats: Clones from primary vaccination mostly reappeared after the booster (roughly 95% CD4, approximately 88% CD8). Clonotypes appearing in both CD4 and CD8 compartments existed, and their share was small.

TCRdb redid the calling of the 5' RACE reads with MiXCR, one entry per CDR3 protein. In the table there are some 560,000 distinct CDR3 sequences, less than 20% of which are singletons. V was clipped by 4 bases and J by 15 bases; unmatched bases: 9. The CDR3 is made up of 14 amino acids. Looked up from germline, CDR1 is SGHRS and CDR2 is YFSETQ. This clonotype was detected a few times. What it recognizes is unknown. J is TRBJ2-1 and V is TRBV5-1, with 14 positions matching TRBD2. The sequence was obtained from a young man who received the YFV17D yellow fever vaccine. The source was PBMCs, collected more than 4 days after the first yellow fever vaccination. The CDR3 protein is CASSAGLAGVLGFF. Written as DNA, the CDR3 is TGCGCCAGCAGCGCGGGACTAGCGGGGGTTCTGGGGTTCTTC.